Listed below are T cell receptor beta chains from one sample, sequenced in a study of cytomegalovirus exposure and HLA in healthy donors. The data were produced by immunoSEQ multiplex PCR, yet TCRdb's version contains in-frame clones alone and is incomplete. The sample lists approximately 260,000 clones; approximately 83% were seen once. Source material: PBMCs. These receptors were taken from a woman aged 25 to 45 in good health and CMV-seropositive. Both conserved end residues are part of each CDR3. Fields, in order: clone size, J gene, D gene, V gene, CDR3 protein, CDR3 DNA. A D gene is named only where the DNA matches it firmly. The listing skips clone size in some rows; elsewhere it reads once, few, many or a size class.

size: .; J: TRBJ2-7; D: .; V: TRBV7-9; CDR3: CASSSYRDEQYF; DNA: TGTGCCAGCAGCTCCTACCGGGACGAGCAGTACTTC
size: .; J: TRBJ1-2; D: .; V: TRBV5-4; CDR3: CASSLGGVSSNYGYTF; DNA: TGTGCCAGCAGCTTGGGAGGTGTAAGTTCTAACTATGGCTACACCTTC
size: few; J: TRBJ1-1; D: .; V: TRBV29-1; CDR3: CSVVAGTFSTEAFF; DNA: TGCAGCGTCGTAGCCGGGACATTTAGCACTGAAGCTTTCTTT
size: .; J: TRBJ1-5; D: .; V: TRBV6-1; CDR3: CASSERGGGQPQHF; DNA: TGTGCCAGCAGTGAAAGGGGGGGCGGTCAGCCCCAGCATTTT
size: .; J: TRBJ2-3; D: .; V: TRBV4-2; CDR3: CASSQEVAPNTQYF; DNA: TGTGCCAGCAGCCAAGAGGTCGCCCCTAATACGCAGTATTTT
size: .; J: TRBJ2-1; D: .; V: TRBV13; CDR3: CASSLGLRSGRTYNEQFF; DNA: TGTGCCAGCAGCTTAGGCCTGAGGAGCGGACGAACCTACAATGAGCAGTTCTTC
size: few; J: TRBJ2-7; D: TRBD1; V: TRBV2; CDR3: CASSAGTGVSYEQYF; DNA: TGTGCCAGCAGTGCCGGGACAGGGGTATCATACGAGCAGTACTTC
size: .; J: TRBJ2-7; D: .; V: TRBV6-5; CDR3: CASSYSTSRGNEQYF; DNA: TGTGCCAGCAGTTACTCGACGAGCAGGGGTAACGAGCAGTACTTC
size: once; J: TRBJ2-3; D: TRBD2; V: TRBV14; CDR3: CASSRQTSGADTQYF; DNA: TGTGCCAGCAGCCGACAGACTAGCGGTGCAGATACGCAGTATTTT
size: .; J: TRBJ2-2; D: .; V: TRBV29-1; CDR3: CSFSRGAGELFF; DNA: TGCAGCTTCAGCAGGGGAGCCGGGGAGCTGTTTTTT
size: .; J: TRBJ1-2; D: .; V: TRBV9; CDR3: CASSGYRDWGYGYTF; DNA: TGTGCCAGCAGCGGGTACAGGGATTGGGGCTATGGCTACACCTTC
size: .; J: TRBJ1-5; D: .; V: TRBV4-2; CDR3: CASSQEEGNSNQPQHF; DNA: TGTGCCAGCAGCCAAGAAGAGGGAAATAGCAATCAGCCCCAGCATTTT
size: few; J: TRBJ1-1; D: TRBD1; V: TRBV30; CDR3: CAWGRTGPFF; DNA: TGTGCCTGGGGACGGACAGGGCCTTTCTTT
size: .; J: TRBJ1-5; D: TRBD1; V: TRBV28; CDR3: CASRPGQNNQPQHF; DNA: TGTGCCAGCAGGCCGGGACAGAACAATCAGCCCCAGCATTTT
size: .; J: TRBJ2-1; D: .; V: TRBV6-4; CDR3: CASSDGGHEQFF; DNA: TGTGCCAGCAGTGACGGGGGCCATGAGCAGTTCTTC
size: .; J: TRBJ2-1; D: .; V: TRBV10-1; CDR3: CASSEWPNNEQFF; DNA: TGCGCCAGCAGTGAATGGCCGAACAATGAGCAGTTCTTC
size: .; J: TRBJ2-3; D: TRBD1; V: TRBV30; CDR3: CAWRDRGTDTQYF; DNA: TGTGCCTGGCGGGACAGGGGCACAGATACGCAGTATTTT
size: .; J: TRBJ1-1; D: TRBD1; V: TRBV5-1; CDR3: CASSSRTGVAEAFF; DNA: TGCGCCAGCAGCTCACGGACAGGGGTCGCTGAAGCTTTCTTT
size: .; J: TRBJ2-1; D: .; V: TRBV6-4; CDR3: CASSEREISNEQFF; DNA: TGTGCCAGCAGTGAACGGGAGATAAGCAATGAGCAGTTCTTC
size: .; J: TRBJ2-1; D: TRBD2; V: TRBV11-2; CDR3: CASSYSGRAGFSYEQFF; DNA: TGTGCCAGCAGCTATAGCGGGAGGGCCGGATTTTCATATGAGCAGTTCTTC
size: once; J: TRBJ2-7; D: .; V: TRBV5-5; CDR3: CASCDPGTYEQYF; DNA: TGTGCCAGCTGCGATCCCGGTACCTACGAGCAGTACTTC
size: .; J: TRBJ1-2; D: .; V: TRBV15; CDR3: CATSRGGKGTPLYGYTF; DNA: TGTGCCACCAGCAGAGGGGGAAAAGGGACTCCTTTGTATGGCTACACCTTC
size: .; J: TRBJ2-3; D: TRBD2; V: TRBV27; CDR3: CASSYQRGSTDTQYF; DNA: TGTGCCAGCAGTTATCAGCGGGGGAGCACAGATACGCAGTATTTT
size: .; J: TRBJ1-2; D: TRBD1; V: TRBV5-1; CDR3: CASSSSDRGTYGYTF; DNA: TGCGCCAGCAGCTCCTCGGACAGGGGGACCTATGGCTACACCTTC
size: .; J: TRBJ1-2; D: .; V: TRBV6-1; CDR3: CASSEFGTENYGYTF; DNA: TGTGCCAGCAGTGAATTTGGAACAGAGAACTATGGCTACACCTTC
size: .; J: TRBJ1-2; D: TRBD1; V: TRBV11-2; CDR3: CASSPGQGVYYGYTF; DNA: TGTGCCAGCAGCCCCGGACAGGGAGTATACTATGGCTACACCTTC
size: .; J: TRBJ2-1; D: TRBD2; V: TRBV4-2; CDR3: CASSQDGLAGGNEQFF; DNA: TGTGCCAGCAGCCAAGATGGGCTAGCGGGGGGCAATGAGCAGTTCTTC
size: .; J: TRBJ2-1; D: TRBD2; V: TRBV2; CDR3: CASSDGLAGASSYNEQFF; DNA: TGTGCCAGCAGCGATGGACTAGCGGGGGCCAGCTCCTACAATGAGCAGTTCTTC
size: .; J: TRBJ2-3; D: .; V: TRBV15; CDR3: CATSSRSTDTQYF; DNA: TGTGCCACCAGCAGCCGTAGCACAGATACGCAGTATTTT
size: .; J: TRBJ1-1; D: .; V: TRBV5-1; CDR3: CASSIGSDSPAFF; DNA: TGCGCCAGCAGCATTGGATCGGACAGCCCAGCTTTCTTT
size: .; J: TRBJ1-3; D: .; V: TRBV23-1; CDR3: CASSQFSRAAGNTIYF; DNA: TGCGCCAGCAGTCAATTCTCCCGAGCGGCTGGAAACACCATATATTTT
size: .; J: TRBJ2-1; D: TRBD2; V: TRBV4-2; CDR3: CASSQDLHLAGQNNEQFF; DNA: TGTGCCAGCAGCCAAGACTTACACTTAGCGGGGCAAAACAATGAGCAGTTCTTC
size: .; J: TRBJ1-2; D: .; V: TRBV6-6; CDR3: CASSDGQINYGYTF; DNA: TGTGCCAGCAGTGACGGACAGATAAACTATGGCTACACCTTC
size: once; J: TRBJ1-1; D: TRBD1; V: TRBV27; CDR3: CASSSLRTGMNTEAFF; DNA: TGTGCCAGCAGTTCGTTACGGACAGGCATGAACACTGAAGCTTTCTTT
size: .; J: TRBJ2-1; D: TRBD2; V: TRBV4-1; CDR3: CASSRGAGEYNEQFF; DNA: TGCGCCAGCAGCCGAGGCGCGGGGGAGTACAATGAGCAGTTCTTC
size: .; J: TRBJ2-7; D: .; V: TRBV28; CDR3: CASSLMGPPYEQYF; DNA: TGTGCCAGCAGTTTAATGGGGCCTCCCTACGAGCAGTACTTC
size: .; J: TRBJ1-5; D: TRBD1; V: TRBV7-9; CDR3: CASSSGSRGPNQPQHF; DNA: TGTGCCAGCAGCTCAGGCTCTAGGGGGCCCAATCAGCCCCAGCATTTT
size: .; J: TRBJ1-1; D: .; V: TRBV19; CDR3: CASSTTGYTEAFF; DNA: TGTGCCAGTAGTACGACAGGCTACACTGAAGCTTTCTTT
size: .; J: TRBJ1-2; D: TRBD1; V: TRBV5-4; CDR3: CASWDSYGYTF; DNA: TGTGCCAGCTGGGACAGCTATGGCTACACCTTC
size: few; J: TRBJ2-7; D: TRBD2; V: TRBV25-1; CDR3: CASSREGGPEQYF; DNA: TGTGCCAGCAGTCGGGAGGGGGGGCCCGAGCAGTACTTC
size: .; J: TRBJ1-5; D: .; V: TRBV6-6; CDR3: CASSYEGEGYQPQHF; DNA: TGTGCCAGCAGTTATGAGGGGGAGGGGTATCAGCCCCAGCATTTT
size: once; J: TRBJ2-7; D: TRBD2; V: TRBV5-1; CDR3: CASGEGTYEQYF; DNA: TGCGCCAGCGGGGAGGGTACCTACGAGCAGTACTTC
size: few; J: TRBJ2-7; D: TRBD2; V: TRBV6-5; CDR3: CASSLAGGSSYEQYF; DNA: TGTGCCAGCAGTTTAGCGGGAGGGAGCTCCTACGAGCAGTACTTC
size: .; J: TRBJ1-1; D: .; V: TRBV27; CDR3: CASSLSLANTEAFF; DNA: TGTGCCAGCAGTTTATCGTTGGCGAACACTGAAGCTTTCTTT